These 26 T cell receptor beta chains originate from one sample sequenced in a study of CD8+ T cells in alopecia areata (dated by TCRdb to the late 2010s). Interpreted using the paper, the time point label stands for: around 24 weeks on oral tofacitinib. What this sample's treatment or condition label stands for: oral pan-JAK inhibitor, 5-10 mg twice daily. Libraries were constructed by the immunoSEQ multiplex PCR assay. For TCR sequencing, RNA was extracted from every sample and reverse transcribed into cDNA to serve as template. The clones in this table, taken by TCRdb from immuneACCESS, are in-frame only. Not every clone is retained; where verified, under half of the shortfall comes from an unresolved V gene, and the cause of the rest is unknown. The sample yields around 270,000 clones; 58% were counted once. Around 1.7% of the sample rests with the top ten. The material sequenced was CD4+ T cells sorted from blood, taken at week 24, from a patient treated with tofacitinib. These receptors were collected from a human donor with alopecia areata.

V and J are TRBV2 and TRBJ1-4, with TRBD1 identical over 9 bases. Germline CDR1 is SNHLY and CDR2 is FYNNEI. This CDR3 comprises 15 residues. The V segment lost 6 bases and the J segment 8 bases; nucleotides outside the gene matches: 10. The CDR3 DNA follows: TGTGCCAGCAGCAGGGACAGGGCGGACCGGGAAAAACTGTTTTTT. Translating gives CASSRDRADREKLFF.

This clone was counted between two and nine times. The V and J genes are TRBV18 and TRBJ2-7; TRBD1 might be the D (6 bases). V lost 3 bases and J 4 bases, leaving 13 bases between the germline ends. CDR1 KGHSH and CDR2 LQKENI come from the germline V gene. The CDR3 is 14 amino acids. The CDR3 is CASSPDSEGYEQYF. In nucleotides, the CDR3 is TGTGCCAGCTCACCGGACAGCGAAGGTTACGAGCAGTACTTC.

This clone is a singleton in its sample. CDR3 in DNA: TGCGCCAGCAGCTTCGCCGGGGACCCACGGATTGCTTTCTTT. Encoded protein: CASSFAGDPRIAFF. The chain links TRBV5-1 to TRBJ1-1, with TRBD1 as a possible D gene (5 bases). Germline V gene lookup returns CDR1 SGHRS and CDR2 YFSETQ. V lost 2 bases and J 11 bases, leaving 19 bases between the germline ends. The CDR3 sequence is 14 residues long.

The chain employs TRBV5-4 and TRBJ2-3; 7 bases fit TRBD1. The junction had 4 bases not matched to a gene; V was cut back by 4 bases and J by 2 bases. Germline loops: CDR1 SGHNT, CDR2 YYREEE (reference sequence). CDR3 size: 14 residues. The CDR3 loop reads CASSPQGTTDTQYF. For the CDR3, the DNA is TGTGCCAGCAGCCCACAGGGGACCACAGATACGCAGTATTTT.

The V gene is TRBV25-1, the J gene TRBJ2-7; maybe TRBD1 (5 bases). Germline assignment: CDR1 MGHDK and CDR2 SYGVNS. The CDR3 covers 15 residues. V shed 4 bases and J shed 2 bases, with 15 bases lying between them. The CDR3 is CASSGIDDRTYEQYF. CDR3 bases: TGTGCCAGCAGTGGAATTGACGACAGAACCTACGAGCAGTACTTC.

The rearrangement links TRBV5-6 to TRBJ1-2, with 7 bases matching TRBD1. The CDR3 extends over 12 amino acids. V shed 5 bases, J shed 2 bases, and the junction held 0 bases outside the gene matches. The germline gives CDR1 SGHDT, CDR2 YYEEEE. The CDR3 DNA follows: TGTGCCAGCAGACAGGGGAACTATGGCTACACCTTC. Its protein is CASRQGNYGYTF.

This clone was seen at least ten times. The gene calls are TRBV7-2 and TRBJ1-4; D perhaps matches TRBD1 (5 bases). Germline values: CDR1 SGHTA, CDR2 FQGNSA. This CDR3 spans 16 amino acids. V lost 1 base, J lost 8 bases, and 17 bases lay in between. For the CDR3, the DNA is TGTGCCAGCAGCTTAGGCGCGAGTGGGGGACGAGAAAAACTGTTTTTT. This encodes CASSLGASGGREKLFF.

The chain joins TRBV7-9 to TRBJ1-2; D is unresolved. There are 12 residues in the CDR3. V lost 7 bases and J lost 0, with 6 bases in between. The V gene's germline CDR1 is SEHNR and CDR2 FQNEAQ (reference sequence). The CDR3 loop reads CASTASNYGYTF. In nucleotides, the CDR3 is TGTGCCAGCACGGCATCTAACTATGGCTACACCTTC.

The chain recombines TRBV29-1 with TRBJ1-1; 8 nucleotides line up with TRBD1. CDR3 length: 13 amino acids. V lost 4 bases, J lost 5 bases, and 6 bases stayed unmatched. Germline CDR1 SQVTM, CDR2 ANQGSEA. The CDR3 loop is CSVARDRLTEAFF. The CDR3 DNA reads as TGCAGCGTTGCCCGGGACAGGTTGACTGAAGCTTTCTTT.

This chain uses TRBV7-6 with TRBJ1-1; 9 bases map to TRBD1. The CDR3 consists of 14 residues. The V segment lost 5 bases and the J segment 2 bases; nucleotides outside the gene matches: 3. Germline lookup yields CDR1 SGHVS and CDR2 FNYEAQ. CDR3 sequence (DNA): TGTGCCAGCAGCGTACAGGGGGCCAACACTGAAGCTTTCTTT. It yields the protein CASSVQGANTEAFF.

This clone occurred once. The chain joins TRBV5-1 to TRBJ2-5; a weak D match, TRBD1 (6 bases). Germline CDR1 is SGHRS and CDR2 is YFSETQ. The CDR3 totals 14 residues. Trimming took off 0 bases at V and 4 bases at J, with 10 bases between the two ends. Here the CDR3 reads CASSLGAGVETQYF. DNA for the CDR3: TGCGCCAGCAGCTTGGGGGCAGGGGTAGAGACCCAGTACTTC.

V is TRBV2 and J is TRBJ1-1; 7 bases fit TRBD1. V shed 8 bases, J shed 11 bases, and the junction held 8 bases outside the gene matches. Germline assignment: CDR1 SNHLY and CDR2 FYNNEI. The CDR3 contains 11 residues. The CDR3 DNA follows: TGTGCCAGCGGACAGGCTCCAATGGCTTTCTTT. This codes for CASGQAPMAFF.

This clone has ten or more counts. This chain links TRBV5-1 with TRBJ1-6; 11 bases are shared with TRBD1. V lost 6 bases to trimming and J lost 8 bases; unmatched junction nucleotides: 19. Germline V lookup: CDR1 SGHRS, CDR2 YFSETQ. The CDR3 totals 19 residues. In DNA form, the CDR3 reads TGCGCCAGCACCGCGGAGGACAGGGGGCGAATTGGATTAGATTCACCCCTCCACTTT. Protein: CASTAEDRGRIGLDSPLHF.

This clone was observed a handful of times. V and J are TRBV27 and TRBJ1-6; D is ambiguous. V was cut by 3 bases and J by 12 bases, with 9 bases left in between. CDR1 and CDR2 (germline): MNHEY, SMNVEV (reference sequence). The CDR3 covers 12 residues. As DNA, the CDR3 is TGTGCCAGCAGTTTTGGGGAGGGACCCCTCCACTTT. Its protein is CASSFGEGPLHF.

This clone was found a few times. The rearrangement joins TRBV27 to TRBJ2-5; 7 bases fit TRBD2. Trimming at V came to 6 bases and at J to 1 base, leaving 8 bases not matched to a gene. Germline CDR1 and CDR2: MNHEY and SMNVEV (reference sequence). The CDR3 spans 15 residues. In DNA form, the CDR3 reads TGTGCCAGCAGCTTAATAGCGGGCGGCCAAGAGACCCAGTACTTC. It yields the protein CASSLIAGGQETQYF.

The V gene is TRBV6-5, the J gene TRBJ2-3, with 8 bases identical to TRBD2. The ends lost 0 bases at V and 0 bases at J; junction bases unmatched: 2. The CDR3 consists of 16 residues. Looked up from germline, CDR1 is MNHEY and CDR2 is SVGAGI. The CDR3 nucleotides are TGTGCCAGCAGTTACTCCCAGCGGGGGAGCACAGATACGCAGTATTTT. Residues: CASSYSQRGSTDTQYF.

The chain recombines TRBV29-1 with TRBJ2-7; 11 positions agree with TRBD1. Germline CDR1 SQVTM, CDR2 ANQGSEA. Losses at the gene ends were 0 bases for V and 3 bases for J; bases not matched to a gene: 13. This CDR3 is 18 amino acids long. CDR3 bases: TGCAGCGTTGAAGATCCCCCCGGATGGGGACAGGGGGTCTACGAGCAGTACTTC. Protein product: CSVEDPPGWGQGVYEQYF.

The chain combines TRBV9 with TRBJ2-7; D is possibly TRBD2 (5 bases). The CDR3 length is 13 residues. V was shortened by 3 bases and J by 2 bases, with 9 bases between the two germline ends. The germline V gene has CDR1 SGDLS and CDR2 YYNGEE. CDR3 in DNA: TGTGCCAGCAGCGCCGTCGGGGCCTACGAGCAGTACTTC. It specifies CASSAVGAYEQYF.

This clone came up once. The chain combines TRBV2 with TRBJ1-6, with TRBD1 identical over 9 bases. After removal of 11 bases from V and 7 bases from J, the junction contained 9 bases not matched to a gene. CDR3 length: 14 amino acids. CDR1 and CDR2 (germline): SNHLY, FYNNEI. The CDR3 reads CAAGQGFKNSPLHF. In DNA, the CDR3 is TGTGCCGCTGGACAGGGGTTTAAGAATTCACCCCTCCACTTT.

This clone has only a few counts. The CDR3 loop is CASSFMRGEKLFF. CDR3 in DNA: TGTGCCAGCAGCTTTATGAGGGGAGAAAAACTGTTTTTT. The V gene is TRBV5-4, the J gene TRBJ1-4; perhaps TRBD1 as D (5 bases). Germline loops: CDR1 SGHNT, CDR2 YYREEE (reference sequence). The CDR3 length is 13 residues. V lost 2 bases and J 8 bases, leaving 10 bases between the germline ends. The full variable domain, completed using reference TRBV5-4 and TRBJ1-4, is ETGVTQSPTHLIKTRGQQVTLRCSSQSGHNTVSWYQQALGQGPQFIFQYYREEENGRGNFPPRFSGLQFPNYSSELNVNALELDDSALYLCASSFMRGEKLFFGSGTQLSVL.

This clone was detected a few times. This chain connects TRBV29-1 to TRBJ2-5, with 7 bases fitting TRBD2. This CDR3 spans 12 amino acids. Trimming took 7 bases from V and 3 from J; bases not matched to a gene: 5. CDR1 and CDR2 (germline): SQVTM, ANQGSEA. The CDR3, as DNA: TGCAGCGGGGGTGCGGGGGAAGAGACCCAGTACTTC. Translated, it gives CSGGAGEETQYF. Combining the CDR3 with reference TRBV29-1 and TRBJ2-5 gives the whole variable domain SAVISQKPSRDICQRGTSLTIQCQVDSQVTMMFWYRQQPGQSLTLIATANQGSEATYESGFVIDKFPISRPNLTFSTLTVSNMSPEDSSIYLCSGGAGEETQYFGPGTRLLVL.

The CDR3 DNA sequence: TGTGCCAGTAGTACCCGAGGGGGGGTAATCTCAACGGCTTTCTTT. Encoded protein: CASSTRGGVISTAFF. This chain connects TRBV19 to TRBJ1-1; D may be TRBD1 (6 bases). V was shortened by 4 bases and J by 11 bases, with 23 bases between the two germline ends. Germline CDR1 and CDR2: LNHDA and SQIVND (reference sequence). This CDR3 spans 15 amino acids.

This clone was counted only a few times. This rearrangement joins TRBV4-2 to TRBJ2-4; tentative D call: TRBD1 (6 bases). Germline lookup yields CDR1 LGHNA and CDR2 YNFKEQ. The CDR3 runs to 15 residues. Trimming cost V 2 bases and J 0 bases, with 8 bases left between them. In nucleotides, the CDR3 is TGTGCCAGCAGCCAACCAGGGGTAGCCAAAAACATTCAGTACTTC. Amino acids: CASSQPGVAKNIQYF.

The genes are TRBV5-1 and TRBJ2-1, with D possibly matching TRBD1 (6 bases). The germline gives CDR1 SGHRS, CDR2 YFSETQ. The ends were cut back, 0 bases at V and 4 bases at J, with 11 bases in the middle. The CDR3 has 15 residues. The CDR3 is CASSLAQGPYNEQFF. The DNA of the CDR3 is TGCGCCAGCAGCTTGGCACAGGGACCATACAATGAGCAGTTCTTC.

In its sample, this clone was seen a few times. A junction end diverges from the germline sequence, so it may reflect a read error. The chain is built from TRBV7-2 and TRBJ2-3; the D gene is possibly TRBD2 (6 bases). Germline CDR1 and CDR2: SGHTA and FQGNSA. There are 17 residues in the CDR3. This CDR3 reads CASRPEDYSWSIDTQYF. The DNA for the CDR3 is TGTGCCAGCAGACCAGAGGACTATTCATGGAGCATAGATACGCAGTATTTT.

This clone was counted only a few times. This chain's CDR3 is CSVTGRSHISYTF. The DNA for the CDR3 is TGCAGCGTTACCGGACGTTCTCATATTAGCTACACCTTC. This chain joins TRBV29-1 and TRBJ1-2; no definite D call. V was shortened by 5 bases and J by 9 bases, with 19 bases between the two germline ends. CDR3 length: 13 residues. The V gene's germline CDR1 is SQVTM and CDR2 ANQGSEA.